Below, 21 T cell receptor beta chains from the same sample are listed, as sequenced in a study of blood T cell repertoires in COVID-19. Repertoires were generated with immunoSEQ multiplex PCR, while TCRdb's copy carries only in-frame clones and drops some. The profile shows about 26,000 clones, roughly 89% of them singletons. The sequenced sample was peripheral blood. All receptors come from a woman aged 60-75 years with active COVID-19.

A few counts support this clone. V usage is TRBV9 and J usage is TRBJ1-6; D gene uncertain. Germline V gene lookup returns CDR1 SGDLS and CDR2 YYNGEE. V shed 4 bases and J shed 10 bases, with 12 bases lying between them. CDR3 length: 13 residues. DNA for the CDR3: TGTGCCAGCAGCCAACTAACCGGGTCACCCCTCCACTTT. Its translation: CASSQLTGSPLHF.

The rearrangement links TRBV6-5 to TRBJ2-1, with TRBD1 matching over 8 bases. J lost 7 bases, V lost 6 bases, and 5 bases had no gene match. Germline values: CDR1 MNHEY, CDR2 SVGAGI. The CDR3 has 13 amino acids. In nucleotides, the CDR3 is TGTGCCAGCAGCCGGGGACAGGTAAATGAGCAGTTCTTC. This sequence encodes CASSRGQVNEQFF.

The rearrangement joins TRBV10-2 to TRBJ2-1; a weak D match, TRBD2 (5 bases). Per the germline V gene, CDR1 is WSHSY and CDR2 is SAAADI. Trimming shortened V by 6 bases and J by 8 bases, and 14 bases separated the two germline ends. CDR3 length: 13 residues. CDR3 loop: CASRDLAGDEQFF. DNA for the CDR3: TGCGCCAGCAGGGATCTAGCTGGGGATGAGCAGTTCTTC.

The CDR3 DNA is TGTGCCAGCAGTTCGTACAGGGGCTCCTACGAGCAGTACTTC. It codes for CASSSYRGSYEQYF. The chain recombines TRBV6-5 with TRBJ2-7, with 7 bases identical to TRBD1. Germline lookup yields CDR1 MNHEY and CDR2 SVGAGI. The ends lost 4 bases at V and 0 bases at J; junction bases unmatched: 3. The CDR3 totals 14 residues.

The chain couples TRBV5-1 to TRBJ1-2; a possible D gene is TRBD1 (6 bases). Per germline, CDR1 SGHRS and CDR2 YFSETQ. The CDR3 is made up of 14 amino acids. V lost 0 bases, J lost 4 bases, and 10 bases lay in between. The CDR3 region has the DNA TGCGCCAGCAGCTTGGACAGGGCAAGCTATGGCTACACCTTC. Its protein is CASSLDRASYGYTF.

The chain joins TRBV28 to TRBJ2-3, with 11 bases identical to TRBD2. The CDR3 is 18 residues long. Trimming took 4 bases from V and 2 from J; bases not matched to a gene: 11. Per the germline V gene, CDR1 is MDHEN and CDR2 is SYDVKM. This CDR3 is CASSSGLADSYLTDTQYF. CDR3 nucleotides: TGTGCCAGCAGTTCGGGACTAGCGGACTCGTACCTCACAGATACGCAGTATTTT. Combining the CDR3 with reference TRBV28 and TRBJ2-3 gives the whole variable domain DVKVTQSSRYLVKRTGEKVFLECVQDMDHENMFWYRQDPGLGLRLIYFSYDVKMKEKGDIPEGYSVSREKKERFSLILESASTNQTSMYLCASSSGLADSYLTDTQYFGPGTRLTVL.

This rearrangement joins TRBV3-1 (or the pseudogene TRBV3-2) to TRBJ2-2; D perhaps matches TRBD1 (5 bases). The germline V gene encodes CDR1 LGHDT and CDR2 YNNKEL (reference sequence). CDR3 length equals 19 residues. V lost 0 bases and J 0 bases, leaving 17 bases between the germline ends. The CDR3 nucleotides read TGTGCCAGCAGCCAAGATCGGGTCAGGGTAGGGGCGAACACCGGGGAGCTGTTTTTT. This encodes CASSQDRVRVGANTGELFF.

The CDR3 DNA is TGTGCCAGTAGTTCCCCGAGACAGGGGGCTGTGGAGACCCAGTACTTC. Protein sequence: CASSSPRQGAVETQYF. The rearrangement uses TRBV19 and TRBJ2-5, with TRBD1 matching over 10 bases. The V segment lost 5 bases and the J segment 5 bases; nucleotides outside the gene matches: 11. Germline CDR1 LNHDA, CDR2 SQIVND (reference sequence). This CDR3 is 16 amino acids long.

The chain couples TRBV5-5 to TRBJ2-6; D unclear. The CDR3 loop spans 15 amino acids. The germline CDR1 and CDR2 sequences are SGHKS and YYEKEE (reference sequence). Deletions cut 0 bases from V and 2 bases from J, with 6 bases between. CDR3 sequence: CASSLAGPGANVLTF. DNA for the CDR3: TGTGCCAGCAGCTTGGCAGGCCCTGGGGCCAACGTCCTGACTTTC. Full variable domain (outside the CDR3, taken from reference TRBV5-5 and TRBJ2-6): DAGVTQSPTHLIKTRGQQVTLRCSPISGHKSVSWYQQVLGQGPQFIFQYYEKEERGRGNFPDRFSARQFPNYSSELNVNALLLGDSALYLCASSLAGPGANVLTFGAGSRLTVL.

The J gene is TRBJ2-3, the V gene TRBV6-5; D possibly corresponds to TRBD1 (7 bases). Germline V gives CDR1 MNHEY, CDR2 SVGAGI. There are 15 residues in the CDR3. The V end lost 8 bases, the J end lost 0 bases, and 15 bases lay between the germline ends. The CDR3, as DNA: TGTGCCAGCGAAGGGGGCGGGATTAGCACAGATACGCAGTATTTT. It yields the protein CASEGGGISTDTQYF.

The V call is TRBV25-1, the J call TRBJ2-1; weak D call: TRBD2 (6 bases). CDR1 is MGHDK, CDR2 SYGVNS, per germline. This CDR3 comprises 17 residues. Trimming removed 3 bases from V and 0 bases from J, with 15 bases in between. CDR3 in DNA: TGTGCCAGCAGTGACCCCTCTAGCGCCAGCTCCTACAATGAGCAGTTCTTC. As protein: CASSDPSSASSYNEQFF.

The CDR3 loop reads CASSRDGGLSYNEQFF. The CDR3 DNA is TGTGCCAGCAGCCGAGACGGGGGGCTCTCCTACAATGAGCAGTTCTTC. V is TRBV7-8 and J is TRBJ2-1, with D maybe TRBD2 (7 bases). V lost 5 bases to trimming and J lost 0 bases, with 14 bases between them. The germline V gene encodes CDR1 SGHVS and CDR2 FQNEAQ. CDR3 length equals 16 residues.

This rearrangement joins TRBV7-2 to TRBJ2-5, with 9 bases aligning to TRBD2. Germline V lookup: CDR1 SGHTA, CDR2 FQGNSA. This CDR3 is built from 14 residues. V shed 3 bases and J 5 bases; nucleotides not matched to a gene: 4. CDR3 sequence reads: CASSFLAGVETQYF. CDR3 DNA sequence: TGTGCCAGCAGCTTCTTAGCGGGAGTGGAGACCCAGTACTTC.

This chain links TRBV24-1 with TRBJ1-4; D uncertain. The J call could be wrong; TRBJ2-2 is a better fit for the DNA end. This CDR3 is 12 amino acids long. Germline CDR1 KGHDR, CDR2 SFDVKD. CDR3: CATRDPAGELFF. The DNA for the CDR3 is TGTGCCACCAGAGATCCAGCGGGGGAGCTGTTTTTT.

The chain uses TRBV7-9 and TRBJ2-3; TRBD2 matches 10 bases. V lost 4 bases to trimming and J lost 2 bases; unmatched junction nucleotides: 6. The CDR3 length is 16 residues. CDR1 and CDR2 from the germline V gene are SEHNR and FQNEAQ (reference sequence). CDR3 nucleotides: TGTGCCAGCAGCTCTCCTGGACTAGCGGACACAGATACGCAGTATTTT. Translating gives CASSSPGLADTDTQYF.

The genes are TRBV7-9 and TRBJ2-5; 11 bases are a match to TRBD2. Germline V CDR1 and CDR2: SEHNR, FQNEAQ (reference sequence). V gave up 8 bases and J gave up 9 bases; unmatched junction bases: 8. This CDR3 comprises 13 residues. The CDR3 is CASCRGLADPQYF. CDR3 nucleotide sequence: TGTGCCAGCTGCCGGGGACTAGCGGATCCCCAGTACTTC. Full variable domain (missing parts from reference TRBV7-9 and TRBJ2-5): DTGVSQNPRHKITKRGQNVTFRCDPISEHNRLYWYRQTLGQGPEFLTYFQNEAQLEKSRLLSDRFSAERPKGSFSTLEIQRTEQGDSAMYLCASCRGLADPQYFGPGTRLLVL.

The chain couples TRBV6-2 or TRBV6-3 to TRBJ2-3; the match to TRBD1 covers 9 bases. V lost 6 bases and J lost 4; bases outside the gene matches: 8. The length of the CDR3 is 15 residues. CDR1 and CDR2 (germline): MNHEY, SVGEGT. CDR3: CASSNIRDRADTQYF. In DNA form, the CDR3 reads TGTGCCAGCAGCAATATCCGGGACAGGGCAGATACGCAGTATTTT.

The chain links TRBV5-1 to TRBJ2-1, with 9 bases that match TRBD2. Germline lookup yields CDR1 SGHRS and CDR2 YFSETQ. The length of the CDR3 is 18 residues. V lost 5 bases to trimming and J lost 0 bases; unmatched junction nucleotides: 12. CDR3 in DNA: TGCGCCAGCAGGAGTTTCGGGCATAGCGGGAGCTCCTACAATGAGCAGTTCTTC. This encodes CASRSFGHSGSSYNEQFF.

V and J are TRBV3-1 (or the pseudogene TRBV3-2) and TRBJ2-1; 9 bases are shared with TRBD2. The CDR3 length is 15 residues. After removal of 2 bases from V and 6 bases from J, the junction contained 5 bases not matched to a gene. Per the germline V gene, CDR1 is LGHDT and CDR2 is YNNKEL (reference sequence). The CDR3 region is CASSQRPTSGNEQFF. In nucleotides, the CDR3 is TGTGCCAGCAGCCAACGCCCGACTAGCGGCAATGAGCAGTTCTTC.

CDR3 coding DNA: TGTGCCAGCAGCCGGATACAGACAGACAATGAGCAGTTCTTC. It is translated as CASSRIQTDNEQFF. J is TRBJ2-1 and V is TRBV5-4; TRBD1 is a possible D gene (5 bases). The V gene's germline CDR1 is SGHNT and CDR2 YYREEE (reference sequence). CDR3 length: 14 residues. The V end was cut by 4 bases, the J end by 5 bases, with 13 bases between.

This chain links TRBV18 with TRBJ1-2; 7 nucleotides agree with TRBD1. CDR3 size: 14 residues. Germline V gene data show CDR1 as KGHSH and CDR2 as LQKENI. V trimming: 0 bases; J trimming: 6 bases; junction bases outside the gene matches: 4. Here the CDR3 reads CASSPPGRGNGYTF. The CDR3 nucleotides read TGTGCCAGCTCACCACCCGGCAGGGGGAATGGCTACACCTTC.